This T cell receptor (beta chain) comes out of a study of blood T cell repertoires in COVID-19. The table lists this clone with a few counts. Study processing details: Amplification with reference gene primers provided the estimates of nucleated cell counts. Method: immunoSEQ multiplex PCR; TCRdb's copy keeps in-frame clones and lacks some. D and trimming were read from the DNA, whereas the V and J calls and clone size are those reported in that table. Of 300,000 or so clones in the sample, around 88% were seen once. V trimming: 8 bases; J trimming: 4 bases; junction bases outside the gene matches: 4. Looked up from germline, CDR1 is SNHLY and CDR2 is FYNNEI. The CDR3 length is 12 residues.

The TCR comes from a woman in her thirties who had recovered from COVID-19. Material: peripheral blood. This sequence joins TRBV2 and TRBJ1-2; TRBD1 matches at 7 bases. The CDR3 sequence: CASDTGAYGYTF. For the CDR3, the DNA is TGTGCCAGCGACACAGGGGCCTATGGCTACACCTTC.